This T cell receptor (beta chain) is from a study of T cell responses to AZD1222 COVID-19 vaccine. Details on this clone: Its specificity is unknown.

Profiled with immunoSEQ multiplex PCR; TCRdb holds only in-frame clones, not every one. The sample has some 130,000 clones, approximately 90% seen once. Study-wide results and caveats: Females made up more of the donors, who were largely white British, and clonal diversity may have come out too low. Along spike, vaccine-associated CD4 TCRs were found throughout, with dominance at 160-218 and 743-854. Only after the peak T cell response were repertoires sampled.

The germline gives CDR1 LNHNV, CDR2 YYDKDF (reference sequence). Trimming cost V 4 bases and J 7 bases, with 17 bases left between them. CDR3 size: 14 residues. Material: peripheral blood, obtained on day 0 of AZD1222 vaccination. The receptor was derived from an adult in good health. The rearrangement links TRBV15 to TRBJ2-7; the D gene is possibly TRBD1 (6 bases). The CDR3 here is CATSIDRPRGEQYF. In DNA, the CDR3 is TGTGCCACCAGCATCGACAGGCCCAGGGGAGAGCAGTACTTC.